Presented here are 15 T cell receptor beta chains from one specimen sequenced in a study of blood T cell repertoires in COVID-19. Clones were read by immunoSEQ multiplex PCR, and TCRdb kept only the in-frame ones, dropping some. The table lists approximately 130,000 clones, about 85% of them singletons, with 4.3% in the top ten. The sequenced material came from peripheral blood. The receptors shown here come from a human donor in a cohort sampled during active COVID-19.

The chain couples TRBV10-1 to TRBJ1-5, with a possible D match to TRBD1 (6 bases). The CDR3 runs 14 residues. V shed 8 bases and J shed 5 bases, with 16 bases lying between them. Germline-derived CDR1 and CDR2 are WNHNN and SYGVQD (reference sequence). As DNA, the CDR3 is TGCGCCAGCGAAATTTCAGGGGTGGATCAGCCCCAGCATTTT. It translates to CASEISGVDQPQHF.

The chain carries TRBV4-3 and TRBJ1-2; TRBD1 is a possible D gene (6 bases). The V and J ends lost 0 bases and 0 bases respectively, with 14 bases between them. CDR1 and CDR2 from the germline V gene are LGHNA and YSLEER. The CDR3 covers 17 residues. CDR3 sequence (DNA): TGCGCCAGCAGCCAAGATCTTCGGACAGCTGCTAACTATGGCTACACCTTC. Encoded protein: CASSQDLRTAANYGYTF.

The chain uses TRBV11-2 and TRBJ1-2; the D is unclear. Germline assignment: CDR1 SGHAT and CDR2 FQNNGV. Deletions cut 2 bases from V and 5 bases from J, with 9 bases between. The CDR3 has 13 amino acids. CDR3 loop: CASSLHNTYGYTF. The DNA of the CDR3 is TGTGCCAGCAGCTTACACAACACGTATGGCTACACCTTC.

The chain couples TRBV7-2 to TRBJ2-7; D perhaps matches TRBD1 (5 bases). V gave up 3 bases and J gave up 3 bases, with 12 bases separating them. CDR1 is SGHTA, CDR2 FQGNSA, per germline. CDR3 length: 14 amino acids. In nucleotides, the CDR3 is TGTGCCAGCAGCTTTAGTGGGGCCTTCTACGAGCAGTACTTC. Translation gives CASSFSGAFYEQYF.

This clone was observed a handful of times. The CDR3 sequence is CASRGGAESYEQYV. CDR3 sequence (DNA): TGTGCCAGCCGGGGGGGAGCGGAATCCTACGAGCAGTACGTC. The J gene is TRBJ2-7, the V gene TRBV5-6, with 8 bases identical to TRBD2. With 7 bases clipped from V and 1 base from J, the junction kept 7 bases outside the gene matches. The CDR3 is 14 residues long. Germline V gives CDR1 SGHDT, CDR2 YYEEEE.

The chain combines TRBV5-6 with TRBJ2-5; weak D call: TRBD2 (5 bases). The V gene's germline CDR1 is SGHDT and CDR2 YYEEEE. Trimming removed 1 base at V and 4 bases at J, with 8 bases between. The CDR3 is 13 residues long. The CDR3 region is CASSLRGSETQYF. The CDR3 nucleotides read TGTGCCAGCAGCTTGCGGGGTTCAGAGACCCAGTACTTC. The full variable domain, completed using reference TRBV5-6 and TRBJ2-5, is DAGVTQSPTHLIKTRGQQVTLRCSPKSGHDTVSWYQQALGQGPQFIFQYYEEEERQRGNFPDRFSGHQFPNYSSELNVNALLLGDSALYLCASSLRGSETQYFGPGTRLLVL.

This chain joins TRBV12-5 and TRBJ2-1; D is undetermined. Germline CDR1 is LGHNT and CDR2 is FRNRAP. V lost 10 bases and J lost 3, with 7 bases in between. The CDR3 is 11 amino acids. The CDR3 here is CATGSYNEQFF. As DNA, the CDR3 is TGTGCTACAGGCAGCTACAATGAGCAGTTCTTC. Based on the CDR3 plus reference TRBV12-5 and TRBJ2-1, the full variable domain is DARVTQTPRHKVTEMGQEVTMRCQPILGHNTVFWYRQTMMQGLELLAYFRNRAPLDDSGMPKDRFSAEMPDATLATLKIQPSEPRDSAVYFCATGSYNEQFFGPGTRLTVL.

The table lists this clone with a few counts. The V call is TRBV7-2, the J call TRBJ2-3; 9 bases are a match to TRBD1. The germline gives CDR1 SGHTA, CDR2 FQGNSA. The CDR3 extends over 15 amino acids. V shed 5 bases and J 4 bases; nucleotides not matched to a gene: 7. The CDR3 spells CASSPDRGRSDTQYF. CDR3 coding DNA: TGTGCCAGCAGCCCGGACAGGGGCCGGTCAGATACGCAGTATTTT.

The gene calls are TRBV19 and TRBJ2-7, with TRBD1 as a possible D gene (6 bases). Trimming took off 5 bases at V and 3 bases at J, with 11 bases between the two ends. From germline, CDR1 is LNHDA and CDR2 SQIVND (reference sequence). The CDR3 totals 13 residues. The CDR3 sequence: CASSVQQGYEQYF. The DNA for the CDR3 is TGTGCCAGTAGTGTCCAACAGGGCTACGAGCAGTACTTC.

The chain employs TRBV18 and TRBJ1-1; the D gene is possibly TRBD1 (6 bases). With 3 bases removed from V and 7 bases from J, the gap between germline ends came to 15 bases. This CDR3 spans 14 amino acids. Looked up from germline, CDR1 is KGHSH and CDR2 is LQKENI. Written as DNA, the CDR3 is TGTGCCAGCTCACCGGGGGCACCAACGCATGAAGCTTTCTTT. Its translation: CASSPGAPTHEAFF. Full variable domain (rest looked up from reference TRBV18 and TRBJ1-1): NAGVMQNPRHLVRRRGQEARLRCSPMKGHSHVYWYRQLPEEGLKFMVYLQKENIIDESGMPKERFSAEFPKEGPSILRIQQVVRGDSAAYFCASSPGAPTHEAFFGQGTRLTVV.

The gene calls are TRBV7-6 and TRBJ2-2; D remains ambiguous. V lost 1 base and J 0 bases, leaving 6 bases between the germline ends. The V gene's germline CDR1 is SGHVS and CDR2 FNYEAQ. The CDR3 has 15 amino acids. CDR3: CASSLEAANTGELFF. The CDR3, as DNA: TGTGCCAGCAGCTTAGAAGCCGCGAACACCGGGGAGCTGTTTTTT. Variable domain in full (rest from reference TRBV7-6 and TRBJ2-2): GAGVSQSPRYKVTKRGQDVALRCDPISGHVSLYWYRQALGQGPEFLTYFNYEAQQDKSGLPNDRFSAERPEGSISTLTIQRTEQRDSAMYRCASSLEAANTGELFFGEGSRLTVL.

The rearrangement links TRBV11-2 to TRBJ2-7; TRBD1 agrees at 7 bases. Germline-derived CDR1 and CDR2 are SGHAT and FQNNGV. V gave up 0 bases and J gave up 3 bases; unmatched junction bases: 5. The CDR3 loop spans 15 amino acids. CDR3 in DNA: TGTGCCAGCAGCTTAGATAACAGGGGCGGCTACGAGCAGTACGTC. Translating it yields CASSLDNRGGYEQYV.

The chain links TRBV4-3 to TRBJ1-4; 12 bases align to TRBD1. This CDR3 comprises 16 residues. The J segment lost 4 bases and the V segment lost 5 bases, leaving 5 bases of the junction unmatched. Germline CDR1 and CDR2: LGHNA and YSLEER. The CDR3 DNA follows: TGCGCCAGCAGCAGGGACAGGGGGCTGTTTAATGAAAAACTGTTTTTT. Translating it yields CASSRDRGLFNEKLFF.

CDR3 region: CASSQTPGQGVYGYTF. DNA for the CDR3: TGCGCCAGCAGCCAGACACCGGGACAGGGGGTGTATGGCTACACCTTC. The chain is built from TRBV4-1 and TRBJ1-2, with TRBD1 matching 11 bases. Germline CDR1 and CDR2: MGHRA and YSYEKL. With V trimmed by 3 bases and J by 5 bases, 8 bases remained unmatched. The CDR3 runs 16 residues.

The chain couples TRBV5-4 to TRBJ2-1, with a possible D match to TRBD1 (6 bases). V was trimmed by 4 bases and J by 12 bases, leaving 14 bases between them. Germline V gene sequence: CDR1 SGHNT, CDR2 YYREEE (reference sequence). CDR3 length equals 12 residues. The CDR3 loop reads CASSRAPGVQFF. CDR3 DNA: TGTGCCAGCAGCCGGGCCCCAGGGGTGCAGTTCTTC.